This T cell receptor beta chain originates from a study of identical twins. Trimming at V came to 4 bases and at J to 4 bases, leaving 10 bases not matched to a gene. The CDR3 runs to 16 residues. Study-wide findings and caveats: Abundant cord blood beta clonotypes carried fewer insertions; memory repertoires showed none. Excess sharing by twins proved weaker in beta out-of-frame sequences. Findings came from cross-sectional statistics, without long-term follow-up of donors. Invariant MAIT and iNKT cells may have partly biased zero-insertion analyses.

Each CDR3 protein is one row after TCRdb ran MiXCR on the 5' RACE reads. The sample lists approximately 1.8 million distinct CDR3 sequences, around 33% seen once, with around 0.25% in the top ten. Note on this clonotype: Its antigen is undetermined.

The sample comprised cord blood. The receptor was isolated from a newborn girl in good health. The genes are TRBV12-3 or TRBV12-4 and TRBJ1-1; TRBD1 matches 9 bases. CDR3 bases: TGTGCCAGCAGTTGGGCCCGAACAGGGGGCGGCACTGAAGCTTTCTTT. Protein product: CASSWARTGGGTEAFF.